Below, 9 T cell receptor beta chains from the same sample are listed, as sequenced in a study of blood T cell repertoires in COVID-19. Libraries were prepared by immunoSEQ multiplex PCR; TCRdb keeps only in-frame clonotypes and omits some of them. The sample consists of approximately 250,000 clones, about 87% of them appearing once. Sequencing used PBMCs or T cells enriched from blood (not recorded which). These receptors were obtained from a woman aged 40 to 55 with acute COVID-19.

This clone was observed once. This sequence joins TRBV5-4 and TRBJ1-1, with a weak D call TRBD1 (6 bases). With 2 bases removed from V and 4 bases from J, the gap between germline ends came to 15 bases. This CDR3 comprises 15 residues. Germline CDR1 and CDR2: SGHNT and YYREEE (reference sequence). DNA of the CDR3: TGTGCCAGCAGCTTTGGGACGAAAGGGGGCACTGAAGCTTTCTTT. It is translated as CASSFGTKGGTEAFF.

This chain connects TRBV6-2 or TRBV6-3 to TRBJ2-1; possibly TRBD2 for D (6 bases). Germline CDR1 and CDR2: MNHEY and SVGEGT. V shed 5 bases and J shed 3 bases, with 14 bases lying between them. This CDR3 is 15 amino acids long. The CDR3 sequence is CASSQGLAGYNEQFF. CDR3 coding DNA: TGTGCCAGCAGTCAGGGACTTGCGGGCTACAATGAGCAGTTCTTC.

The chain links TRBV9 to TRBJ1-5; 7 bases map to TRBD1. The V and J ends lost 3 bases and 3 bases, in that order; junction bases with no gene match: 3. The CDR3 has 14 amino acids. Germline CDR1 is SGDLS and CDR2 is YYNGEE. CDR3 protein: CASSAGQFNQPQHF. CDR3 nucleotides: TGTGCCAGCAGCGCGGGACAGTTCAATCAGCCCCAGCATTTT.

CDR3 DNA sequence: TGCGCCAGCAGTGAGGGGGCAGCTAACTATGGCTACACCTTC. Translation gives CASSEGAANYGYTF. The J gene is TRBJ1-2, the V gene TRBV10-2, with a weak D call TRBD1 (5 bases). Trimming stripped 2 bases from V and 0 bases from J, with 7 bases between. In germline, CDR1 is WSHSY, CDR2 SAAADI. CDR3 length: 14 amino acids.

This chain uses TRBV4-3 with TRBJ2-3; D might be TRBD1 (5 bases). The CDR3 has 16 residues. The germline V gene has CDR1 LGHNA and CDR2 YSLEER. The V end was cut by 0 bases, the J end by 4 bases, with 14 bases between. The CDR3: CASSQDKGFRADTQYF. The DNA for the CDR3 is TGCGCCAGCAGCCAAGATAAGGGGTTCCGAGCAGATACGCAGTATTTT.

This CDR3 reads CASSQDTSSGANVLTF. The CDR3 region has the DNA TGCGCCAGCAGCCAAGACACTAGCTCTGGGGCCAACGTCCTGACTTTC. V and J are TRBV4-3 and TRBJ2-6; maybe TRBD2 (5 bases). The CDR3 consists of 16 residues. The V end was cut by 0 bases, the J end by 0 bases, with 6 bases between. CDR1 is LGHNA and CDR2 is YSLEER in the germline V gene.

The chain couples TRBV5-4 to TRBJ2-3; 7 positions agree with TRBD1. The CDR3 is made up of 19 amino acids. The V segment lost 3 bases and the J segment 1 base; nucleotides outside the gene matches: 17. Germline-derived CDR1 and CDR2 are SGHNT and YYREEE (reference sequence). CDR3 nucleotides: TGTGCCAGCAGCTCACAGGGGATCAACTCGCCCTGGGGCACAGATACGCAGTATTTT. Translated: CASSSQGINSPWGTDTQYF.

The V call is TRBV6-5, the J call TRBJ1-4; D unclear. CDR1 is MNHEY, CDR2 SVGAGI, per germline. V lost 0 bases, J lost 7 bases, and 12 bases lay in between. This CDR3 region has 15 residues. The CDR3, as DNA: TGTGCCAGCAGTTACTCGAGACCAGGTAGTGAAAAACTGTTTTTT. Protein sequence: CASSYSRPGSEKLFF.

This chain connects TRBV5-1 to TRBJ1-6; D perhaps matches TRBD1 (6 bases). The CDR3 sequence is 15 residues long. Germline lookup yields CDR1 SGHRS and CDR2 YFSETQ. Trimming cost V 5 bases and J 10 bases, with 19 bases left between them. The CDR3 DNA reads as TGCGCCAGCAGTCAAGGGCAGGGGACGGACTCACCCCTCCACTTT. This sequence encodes CASSQGQGTDSPLHF.